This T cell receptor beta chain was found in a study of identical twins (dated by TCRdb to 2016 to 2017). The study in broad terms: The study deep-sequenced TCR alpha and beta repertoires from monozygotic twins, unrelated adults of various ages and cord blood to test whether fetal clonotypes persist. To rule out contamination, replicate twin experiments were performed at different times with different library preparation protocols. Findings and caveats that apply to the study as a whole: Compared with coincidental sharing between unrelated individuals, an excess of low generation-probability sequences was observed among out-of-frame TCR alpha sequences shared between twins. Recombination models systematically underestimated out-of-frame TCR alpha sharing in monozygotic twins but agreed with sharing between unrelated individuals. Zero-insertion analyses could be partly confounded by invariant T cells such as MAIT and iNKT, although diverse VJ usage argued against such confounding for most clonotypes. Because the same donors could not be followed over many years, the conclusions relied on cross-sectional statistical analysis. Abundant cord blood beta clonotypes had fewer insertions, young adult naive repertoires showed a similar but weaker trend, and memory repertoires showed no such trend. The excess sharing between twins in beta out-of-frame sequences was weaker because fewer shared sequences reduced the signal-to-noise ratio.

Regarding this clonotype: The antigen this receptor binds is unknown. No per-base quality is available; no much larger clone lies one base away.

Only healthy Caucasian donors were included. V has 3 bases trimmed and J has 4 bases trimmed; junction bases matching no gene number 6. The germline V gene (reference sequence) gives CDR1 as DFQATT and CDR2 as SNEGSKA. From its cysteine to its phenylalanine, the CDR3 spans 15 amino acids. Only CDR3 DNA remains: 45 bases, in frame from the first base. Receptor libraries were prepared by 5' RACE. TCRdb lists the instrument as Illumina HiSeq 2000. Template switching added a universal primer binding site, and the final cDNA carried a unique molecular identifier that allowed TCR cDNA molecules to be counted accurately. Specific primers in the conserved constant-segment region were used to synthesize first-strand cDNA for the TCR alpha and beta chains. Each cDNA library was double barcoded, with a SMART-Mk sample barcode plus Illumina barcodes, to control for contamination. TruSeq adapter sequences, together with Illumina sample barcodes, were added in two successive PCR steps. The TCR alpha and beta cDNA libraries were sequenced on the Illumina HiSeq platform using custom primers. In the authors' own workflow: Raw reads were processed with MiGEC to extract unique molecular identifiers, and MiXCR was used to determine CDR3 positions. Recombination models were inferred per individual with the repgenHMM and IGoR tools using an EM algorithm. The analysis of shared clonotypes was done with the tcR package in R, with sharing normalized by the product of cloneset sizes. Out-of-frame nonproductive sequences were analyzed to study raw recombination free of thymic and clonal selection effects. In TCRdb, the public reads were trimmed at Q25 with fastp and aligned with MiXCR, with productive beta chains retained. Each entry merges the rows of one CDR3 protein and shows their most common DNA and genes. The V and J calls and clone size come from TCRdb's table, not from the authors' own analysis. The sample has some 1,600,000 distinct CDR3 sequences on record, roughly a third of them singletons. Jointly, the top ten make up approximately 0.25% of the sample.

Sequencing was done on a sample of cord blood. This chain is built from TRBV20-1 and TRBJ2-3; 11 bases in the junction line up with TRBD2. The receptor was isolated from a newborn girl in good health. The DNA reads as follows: TGCAGTGCTAGGGAGGGGACTAGCGGATCAGATACGCAGTATTTT. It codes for CSAREGTSGSDTQYF.